This TCR beta chain was captured in a study of blood T cell repertoires in COVID-19. As for the study in general: Specimens from acute and convalescent COVID-19 originated in the United States, Italy and Spain. The cDNA or gDNA used as material had been derived from T cells, B-cell-depleted T cells, or PBMCs.

Authors' analysis steps: The assay estimated nucleated cells by amplifying reference gene primers. This table comes from immunoSEQ multiplex PCR, and its TCRdb copy is limited to in-frame clones, with some not included. D and trimming come from the DNA, and the V and J calls and clone size come from that table. The sample contains 60,000 to 70,000 clones, roughly 81% of which appear only once. CDR1 is SEHNR and CDR2 is FQNEAQ in the germline V gene (reference sequence). The CDR3 contains 15 residues. V was cut by 2 bases and J by 1 base, with 8 bases left in between. Specimen: peripheral blood. The chain is built from TRBV7-9 and TRBJ2-2; possibly TRBD1 for D (6 bases). The origin of this receptor is a man aged 80 or over with acute or convalescent COVID-19. In nucleotides, the CDR3 is TGTGCCAGCAGCTTATTCAGGGGGAACACCGGGGAGCTGTTTTTT. It is translated as CASSLFRGNTGELFF. Full variable domain (remainder filled in from reference TRBV7-9 and TRBJ2-2): DTGVSQNPRHKITKRGQNVTFRCDPISEHNRLYWYRQTLGQGPEFLTYFQNEAQLEKSRLLSDRFSAERPKGSFSTLEIQRTEQGDSAMYLCASSLFRGNTGELFFGEGSRLTVL.